One and the same sample provided the 20 T cell receptor beta chains below, sequenced in a study of blood T cell repertoires in COVID-19. Clones were sequenced by immunoSEQ multiplex PCR, and TCRdb holds only the in-frame ones, with some missing. Among tens of thousands of clones listed, around 88% were seen once. Sequencing was done on a sample of peripheral blood. The source of these receptors is a woman in her seventies with acute or convalescent COVID-19.

The gene calls are TRBV12-3 or TRBV12-4 and TRBJ1-1, with 7 bases aligning to TRBD1. The junction had 6 bases not matched to a gene; V was cut back by 6 bases and J by 5 bases. The CDR3 runs 13 residues. This CDR3 is CASRDFRGTEAFF. The CDR3 DNA reads TGTGCCAGCAGAGACTTCAGGGGGACTGAAGCTTTCTTT.

The chain employs TRBV3-1 (or the pseudogene TRBV3-2) and TRBJ1-1, with D unresolved. With 5 bases removed from V and 3 bases from J, the gap between germline ends came to 13 bases. From germline, CDR1 is LGHDT and CDR2 YNNKEL (reference sequence). The length of the CDR3 is 14 residues. The CDR3 sequence: CASSFLGRDTEAFF. Here the CDR3 DNA reads TGTGCCAGCAGCTTCCTAGGGAGGGACACTGAAGCTTTCTTT.

The chain uses TRBV3-1 (or the pseudogene TRBV3-2) and TRBJ1-4, with unresolved D. V was cut by 2 bases and J by 4 bases, with 11 bases left in between. This CDR3 contains 15 residues. Germline CDR1 reads LGHDT; CDR2 reads YNNKEL (reference sequence). The DNA for the CDR3 is TGTGCCAGCAGCCAAAACAGTGACCTTAATGAAAAACTGTTTTTT. Protein sequence: CASSQNSDLNEKLFF.

This clone was detected only once. The chain's CDR3 is CASSRGVLGGSYNSPLHF. The CDR3 DNA sequence: TGTGCCAGCAGCCGTGGGGTCCTCGGGGGGTCCTATAATTCACCCCTCCACTTT. The chain recombines TRBV7-2 with TRBJ1-6; the D gene is possibly TRBD1 (5 bases). Trimming shortened V by 5 bases and J by 1 base, and 18 bases separated the two germline ends. The germline gives CDR1 SGHTA, CDR2 FQGNSA. This CDR3 is 18 amino acids long.

The chain employs TRBV2 and TRBJ1-1; D uncertain. CDR1 and CDR2 (germline): SNHLY, FYNNEI. The CDR3 sequence is 12 residues long. Trimming took off 8 bases at V and 0 bases at J, with 7 bases between the two ends. The CDR3 loop reads CASVRVNTEAFF. DNA for the CDR3: TGTGCCAGCGTTCGGGTGAACACTGAAGCTTTCTTT.

The rearrangement uses TRBV6-5 and TRBJ2-1, with 8 nucleotides matching TRBD2. The CDR3 sequence is 15 residues long. The junction had 7 bases not matched to a gene; V was cut back by 5 bases and J by 4 bases. Germline CDR1 MNHEY, CDR2 SVGAGI. CDR3 sequence: CASSTLAGGYNEQFF. The CDR3 DNA follows: TGTGCCAGCAGTACCTTGGCGGGGGGATACAATGAGCAGTTCTTC.

This sequence joins TRBV15 and TRBJ2-7; a weak D match, TRBD1 (5 bases). The CDR3 covers 15 residues. CDR1 is LNHNV and CDR2 is YYDKDF in the germline V gene (reference sequence). V lost 2 bases and J 2 bases, leaving 13 bases between the germline ends. This CDR3 is CATSRSPTDPYEQYF. The DNA for the CDR3 is TGTGCCACCAGCAGATCCCCGACAGATCCCTACGAGCAGTACTTC.

The chain joins TRBV11-2 to TRBJ2-7; TRBD1 might be the D (5 bases). The V and J ends lost 1 base and 3 bases respectively, with 7 bases between them. Germline CDR1 SGHAT, CDR2 FQNNGV. The CDR3 consists of 13 residues. CDR3 in DNA: TGTGCCAGCAGCTTAGGACAGAGCTACGAGCAGTACTTC. Encoded protein: CASSLGQSYEQYF.

CDR3 amino acids: CASSQAGGHGNTIYF. The CDR3 coding sequence is TGTGCCAGCAGCCAGGCAGGGGGCCATGGAAACACCATATATTTT. The rearrangement links TRBV3-1 (or the pseudogene TRBV3-2) to TRBJ1-3; 8 bases are shared with TRBD1. Germline trimming cut 3 bases from V and 3 bases from J; bases unmatched to any gene: 4. Germline V gene lookup returns CDR1 LGHDT and CDR2 YNNKEL (reference sequence). This CDR3 has 15 residues.

The chain recombines TRBV6-2 or TRBV6-3 with TRBJ2-7; 12 nucleotides line up with TRBD2. Trimming at V came to 2 bases and at J to 7 bases, leaving 6 bases not matched to a gene. Germline CDR1 and CDR2: MNHEY and SVGEGT. The CDR3 consists of 15 residues. CDR3 residues: CASSYDLAGGREQYF. CDR3 bases: TGTGCCAGCAGTTACGACCTAGCGGGAGGGCGGGAGCAGTACTTC.

This clone is a singleton in its sample. The chain combines TRBV29-1 with TRBJ1-1, with no clear D. The germline V gene encodes CDR1 SQVTM and CDR2 ANQGSEA. The CDR3 runs 14 residues. With 5 bases removed from V and 1 base from J, the gap between germline ends came to 14 bases. The CDR3 DNA reads TGCAGCGTTAGGTACCTAGGTGGGAACACTGAAGCTTTCTTT. Translation: CSVRYLGGNTEAFF.

The chain links TRBV29-1 to TRBJ2-3; TRBD1 matches at 8 bases. V gave up 6 bases and J gave up 4 bases; unmatched junction bases: 9. Germline V lookup: CDR1 SQVTM, CDR2 ANQGSEA. This CDR3 spans 14 amino acids. The CDR3 here is CSVKTGVGADTQYF. CDR3 in DNA: TGCAGCGTCAAGACAGGGGTAGGGGCAGATACGCAGTATTTT.

This chain uses TRBV5-6 with TRBJ2-1, with a weak D call TRBD2 (7 bases). V lost 4 bases, J lost 0 bases, and 17 bases lay in between. Germline V lookup: CDR1 SGHDT, CDR2 YYEEEE. The CDR3 covers 17 residues. The CDR3 DNA sequence: TGTGCCAGCAGCCTCGCGGAGGGGGGGAGCTCCTACAATGAGCAGTTCTTC. Translated, it gives CASSLAEGGSSYNEQFF.

The V gene is TRBV7-2, the J gene TRBJ1-5; D is ambiguous. The V gene's germline CDR1 is SGHTA and CDR2 FQGNSA. V lost 5 bases, J lost 4 bases, and 9 bases lay in between. This CDR3 has 13 amino acids. DNA of the CDR3: TGTGCCAGCAGCGCTAGTAGTAATCAGCCCCAGCATTTT. This encodes CASSASSNQPQHF.

DNA for the CDR3: TGTGCCAGCAGTGAAAGGGGGTTGGCCAACTACGAGCAGTACTTC. Residues: CASSERGLANYEQYF. The rearrangement links TRBV25-1 to TRBJ2-7; weak D call: TRBD1 (6 bases). The length of the CDR3 is 15 residues. The germline V and J ends were trimmed by 2 bases and 3 bases, with 14 bases remaining between them. Germline V gives CDR1 MGHDK, CDR2 SYGVNS.

The CDR3 DNA sequence: TGTGCCAGCACTAGGACAGGGCTTTTAGGTTCACCCCTCCACTTT. Translated: CASTRTGLLGSPLHF. The chain employs TRBV6-5 and TRBJ1-6, with 8 bases lining up with TRBD1. J lost 9 bases, V lost 7 bases, and 11 bases had no gene match. The CDR3 spans 15 residues. Germline-derived CDR1 and CDR2 are MNHEY and SVGAGI.

The V gene is TRBV6-1, the J gene TRBJ1-4, with D hard to call. The CDR3 spans 12 residues. CDR1 MNHNS and CDR2 SASEGT come from the germline V gene. The V and J ends lost 2 bases and 7 bases respectively, with 5 bases between them. The CDR3 protein is CASSEWLEKLFF. CDR3 coding DNA: TGTGCCAGCAGTGAATGGCTTGAAAAACTGTTTTTT.

This chain uses TRBV9 with TRBJ1-1, with D tentatively TRBD1 (6 bases). Germline CDR1 and CDR2: SGDLS and YYNGEE. The V gene lost 3 bases and the J gene lost 0 bases, with 9 bases spanning the gap. This CDR3 region has 14 residues. The CDR3 spells CASSAEGVNTEAFF. CDR3 coding DNA: TGTGCCAGCAGCGCCGAGGGGGTGAACACTGAAGCTTTCTTT.

This chain connects TRBV6-5 to TRBJ2-7; 7 bases are a match to TRBD2. This CDR3 is 15 amino acids long. Trimming took 6 bases from V and 2 from J; bases not matched to a gene: 10. Germline lookup yields CDR1 MNHEY and CDR2 SVGAGI. As DNA, the CDR3 is TGTGCCAGCAGCCTTCAGCGGGGCCCCCCCTACGAGCAGTACTTC. This sequence encodes CASSLQRGPPYEQYF.

V is TRBV19 and J is TRBJ2-1, with D uncertain. The CDR3 is 14 residues long. Looked up from germline, CDR1 is LNHDA and CDR2 is SQIVND (reference sequence). The V end lost 2 bases, the J end lost 6 bases, and 11 bases lay between the germline ends. CDR3 in amino acids: CASSITAGSNEQFF. DNA for the CDR3: TGTGCCAGTAGTATAACTGCAGGCTCCAATGAGCAGTTCTTC.